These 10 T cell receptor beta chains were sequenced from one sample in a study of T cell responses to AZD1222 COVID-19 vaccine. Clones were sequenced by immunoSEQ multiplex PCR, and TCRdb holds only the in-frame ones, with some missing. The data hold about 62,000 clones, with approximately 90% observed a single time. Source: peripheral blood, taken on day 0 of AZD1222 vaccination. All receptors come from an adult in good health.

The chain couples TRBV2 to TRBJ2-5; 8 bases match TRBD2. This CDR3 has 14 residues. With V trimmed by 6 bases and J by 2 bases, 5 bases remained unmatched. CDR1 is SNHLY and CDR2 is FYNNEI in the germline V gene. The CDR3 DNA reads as TGTGCCAGCAGCTCAGGACTAGCTCAAGAGACCCAGTACTTC. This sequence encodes CASSSGLAQETQYF.

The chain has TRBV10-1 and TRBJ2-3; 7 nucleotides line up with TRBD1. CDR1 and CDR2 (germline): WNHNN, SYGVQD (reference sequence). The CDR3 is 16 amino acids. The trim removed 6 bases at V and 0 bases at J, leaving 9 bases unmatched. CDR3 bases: TGCGCCAGCAGCCCCGCAGGGGGTACTAGCACAGATACGCAGTATTTT. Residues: CASSPAGGTSTDTQYF.

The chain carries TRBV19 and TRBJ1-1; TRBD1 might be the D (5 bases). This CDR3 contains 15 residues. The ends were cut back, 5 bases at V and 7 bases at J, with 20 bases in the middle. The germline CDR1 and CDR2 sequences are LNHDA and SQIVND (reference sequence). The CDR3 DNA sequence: TGTGCCAGTAGTGCTCCTGGCCGGGGGTTTGGTGAAGCTTTCTTT. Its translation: CASSAPGRGFGEAFF.

The CDR3 nucleotides read TGTGCCAGCAGCTTACCCCCAGGGCAGAGCACAGATACGCAGTATTTT. It translates to CASSLPPGQSTDTQYF. This chain uses TRBV5-6 with TRBJ2-3, with D possibly TRBD1 on 5 matching bases. This CDR3 has 16 amino acids. V was cut by 2 bases and J by 0 bases, with 13 bases left in between. CDR1 and CDR2 (germline): SGHDT, YYEEEE. Filled out from reference TRBV5-6 and TRBJ2-3, the complete variable domain reads DAGVTQSPTHLIKTRGQQVTLRCSPKSGHDTVSWYQQALGQGPQFIFQYYEEEERQRGNFPDRFSGHQFPNYSSELNVNALLLGDSALYLCASSLPPGQSTDTQYFGPGTRLTVL.

CDR3 region: CASSVGGSGGRTDTQYF. CDR3 sequence (DNA): TGTGCCAGCAGCGTAGGGGGTAGCGGGGGCCGCACAGATACGCAGTATTTT. V usage is TRBV9 and J usage is TRBJ2-3; 9 bases are shared with TRBD2. V lost 0 bases, J lost 1 base, and 6 bases stayed unmatched. CDR3 size: 17 residues. Germline assignment: CDR1 SGDLS and CDR2 YYNGEE.

CDR3 bases: TGTGCCAGCAGTGACAGGGGTAATGAAAAACTGTTTTTT. This gives the protein CASSDRGNEKLFF. The chain employs TRBV2 and TRBJ1-4, with a tentative D call TRBD1 (6 bases). Germline V CDR1 and CDR2: SNHLY, FYNNEI. Trimming removed 3 bases at V and 4 bases at J, with 6 bases between. The CDR3 extends over 13 amino acids.

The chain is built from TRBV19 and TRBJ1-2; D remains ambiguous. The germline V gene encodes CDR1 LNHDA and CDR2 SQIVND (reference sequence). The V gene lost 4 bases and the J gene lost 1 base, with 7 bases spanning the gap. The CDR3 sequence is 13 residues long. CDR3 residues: CASSKGFNYGYTF. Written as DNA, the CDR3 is TGTGCCAGTAGTAAAGGTTTTAACTATGGCTACACCTTC. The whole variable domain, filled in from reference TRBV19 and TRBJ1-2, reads DGGITQSPKYLFRKEGQNVTLSCEQNLNHDAMYWYRQDPGQGLRLIYYSQIVNDFQKGDIAEGYSVSREKKESFPLTVTSAQKNPTAFYLCASSKGFNYGYTFGSGTRLTVV.

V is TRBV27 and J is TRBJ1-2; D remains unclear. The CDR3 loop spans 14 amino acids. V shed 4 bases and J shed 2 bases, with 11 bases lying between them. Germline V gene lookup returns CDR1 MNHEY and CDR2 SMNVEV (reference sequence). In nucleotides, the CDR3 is TGTGCCAGCAGTTCCGGACTGCAGAACTATGGCTACACCTTC. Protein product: CASSSGLQNYGYTF.

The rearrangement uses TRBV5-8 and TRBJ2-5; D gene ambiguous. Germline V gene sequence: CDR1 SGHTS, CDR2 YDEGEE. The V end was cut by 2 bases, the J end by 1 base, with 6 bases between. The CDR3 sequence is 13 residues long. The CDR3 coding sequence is TGTGCCAGCAGCTTACGGATCCAAGAGACCCAGTACTTC. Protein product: CASSLRIQETQYF.

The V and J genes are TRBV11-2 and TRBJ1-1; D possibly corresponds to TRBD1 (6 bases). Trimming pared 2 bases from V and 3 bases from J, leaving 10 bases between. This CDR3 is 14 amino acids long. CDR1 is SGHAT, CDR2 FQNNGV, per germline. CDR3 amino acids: CASSLQGRHTEAFF. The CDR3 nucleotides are TGTGCCAGCAGCTTACAGGGGAGGCACACTGAAGCTTTCTTT.